A selection of T cell receptor beta chains follows, all from one sample in a study of T cell responses to AZD1222 COVID-19 vaccine. Produced via immunoSEQ multiplex PCR; TCRdb's table is partial and in-frame only. This table holds 95,000 to 100,000 clones, just over 90% found once. The starting material was peripheral blood, obtained on day 0 of AZD1222 vaccination. These receptors all come from an adult in good health. Both conserved end residues are part of each CDR3. The order of the fields is V gene, D gene, clone size, J gene, CDR3 protein, CDR3 DNA. A D gene is named only where the DNA matches it firmly. Clone size, where shown, is once, few, many, or a class for clones that have expanded.

TRBV14	NA	NA	TRBJ1-1	CASSQKQLTVYTEAFF	TGTGCCAGCAGCCAAAAACAGTTAACGGTCTACACTGAAGCTTTCTTT
TRBV29-1	NA	NA	TRBJ2-1	CSVGDGSYNEQFF	TGCAGCGTTGGGGACGGTTCCTACAATGAGCAGTTCTTC
TRBV27	NA	NA	TRBJ2-1	CASSLPWGRDEQFF	TGTGCCAGCAGTCTCCCCTGGGGACGGGATGAGCAGTTCTTC
TRBV12-3/TRBV12-4	NA	NA	TRBJ1-2	CASSSGTFYGYTF	TGTGCCAGCAGTTCCGGGACGTTCTATGGCTACACCTTC
TRBV4-2	TRBD2	NA	TRBJ2-3	CASSQGLAGGFGREYF	TGTGCCAGCAGCCAAGGACTAGCGGGGGGCTTTGGTCGGGAGTATTTT
TRBV28	NA	NA	TRBJ2-7	CATSKGGSYEQYF	TGTGCCACTTCCAAGGGCGGATCCTACGAGCAGTACTTC
TRBV7-9	NA	NA	TRBJ2-7	CASSLGYLGAWRF	TGTGCCAGCAGCTTGGGCTATCTGGGCGCCTGGCGGTTC
TRBV27	NA	NA	TRBJ2-1	CASSFRAYNEQFF	TGTGCCAGCAGTTTCAGAGCCTACAATGAGCAGTTCTTC
TRBV7-6	TRBD2	NA	TRBJ2-1	CASSSSSGTSGSYNEQFF	TGTGCCAGCAGCTCTTCATCGGGGACTAGCGGTTCCTACAATGAGCAGTTCTTC
TRBV4-1	TRBD2	NA	TRBJ2-5	CASSQGQSASGGRETQYF	TGCGCCAGCAGCCAAGGGCAGTCGGCTAGCGGGGGGCGAGAGACCCAGTACTTC
TRBV2	NA	NA	TRBJ2-5	CATARLTRDTQETQYF	TGTGCCACCGCTCGGCTCACCCGGGACACCCAAGAGACCCAGTACTTC
TRBV18	TRBD1	NA	TRBJ1-4	CASSRGQGTNEKLFF	TGTGCCAGCTCACGCGGACAGGGTACTAATGAAAAACTGTTTTTT
TRBV30	NA	NA	TRBJ2-3	CAWSRADGDTQYF	TGTGCCTGGAGTCGAGCGGACGGGGATACGCAGTATTTT
TRBV5-1	NA	once	TRBJ1-4	CASSLAEINEKLFF	TGCGCCAGCAGCTTAGCAGAGATTAATGAAAAACTGTTTTTT
TRBV29-1	NA	NA	TRBJ1-2	CSVNLPGPPFYGYTF	TGCAGCGTTAACCTCCCGGGACCTCCATTCTATGGCTACACCTTC
TRBV12-3/TRBV12-4	NA	NA	TRBJ2-3	CASSLWADTQYF	TGTGCCAGCAGTTTATGGGCAGATACGCAGTATTTT
TRBV27	TRBD1	NA	TRBJ1-1	CASSPRQGSNTEAFF	TGTGCCAGCAGTCCCAGACAGGGTTCGAACACTGAAGCTTTCTTT
TRBV28	NA	NA	TRBJ1-5	CASSLFSGWQPQHF	TGTGCCAGCAGTTTATTTTCGGGTTGGCAGCCCCAGCATTTT
TRBV5-1	NA	NA	TRBJ1-2	CASSVTLGGGDGYTF	TGCGCCAGCAGCGTAACTCTGGGGGGTGGCGATGGCTACACCTTC
TRBV27	NA	NA	TRBJ1-2	CASSFGITELYGYTF	TGTGCCAGCAGTTTCGGGATTACAGAGCTCTATGGCTACACCTTC
TRBV19	TRBD1	NA	TRBJ1-6	CASWDRDNSPLHF	TGTGCCAGTTGGGACAGGGATAATTCACCCCTCCACTTT
TRBV28	NA	NA	TRBJ2-7	CASSSGPGTVTYEQYF	TGTGCCAGCAGTTCCGGCCCAGGTACGGTGACCTACGAGCAGTACTTC
TRBV15	NA	NA	TRBJ1-2	CATSMRAQSHGYTF	TGTGCCACCAGCATGAGGGCACAATCCCATGGCTACACCTTC
TRBV5-4	NA	NA	TRBJ1-3	CASSLEGRCETIYF	TGTGCCAGCAGCTTGGAAGGTCGCTGTGAGACCATATATTTT
TRBV6-5	TRBD1	NA	TRBJ1-1	CASRRGQGTEAFF	TGTGCCAGCAGGCGAGGACAGGGAACTGAAGCTTTCTTT
TRBV5-6	NA	NA	TRBJ1-2	CASTKITDFLPTPTVGYTF	TGTGCCAGCACCAAAATCACGGACTTCCTCCCAACCCCCACCGTCGGCTACACCTTC
TRBV21-1	NA	NA	TRBJ2-5	CASSPQERVEGETQYF	TGTGCCAGCAGCCCTCAGGAAAGGGTAGAGGGAGAGACCCAGTACTTC
TRBV11-2	NA	NA	TRBJ1-1	CASSAMPGTEAFF	TGTGCCAGCAGCGCTATGCCGGGAACTGAAGCTTTCTTT
TRBV2	NA	NA	TRBJ2-7	CASGPGLESSYEQYF	TGTGCCAGCGGGCCTGGACTCGAAAGCTCCTACGAGCAGTACTTC
TRBV5-1	NA	NA	TRBJ1-2	CASSSDGLYGYTF	TGCGCCAGCAGCTCGGACGGACTCTATGGCTACACCTTC
TRBV6-1	NA	NA	TRBJ2-7	CASSEGHRNYEQYF	TGTGCCAGCAGTGAGGGACACCGTAACTACGAGCAGTACTTC
TRBV28	TRBD1	NA	TRBJ1-1	CASSLSPGTGWKTEAFF	TGTGCCAGCAGTTTATCCCCGGGGACAGGGTGGAAGACTGAAGCTTTCTTT
TRBV6-5	TRBD1	NA	TRBJ1-1	CASRPLPQGGTEAFF	TGTGCCAGCAGACCGCTTCCGCAGGGGGGCACTGAAGCTTTCTTT
TRBV7-6	TRBD1	NA	TRBJ1-1	CASSLDFGGTGVTEAFF	TGTGCCAGCAGCTTAGATTTTGGGGGGACAGGGGTCACTGAAGCTTTCTTT
TRBV24-1	NA	NA	TRBJ1-6	CATSDGRANSPLHF	TGTGCCACCAGTGATGGGCGTGCAAATTCACCCCTCCACTTT
TRBV5-1	NA	NA	TRBJ2-7	CASSSGGSYEQYF	TGCGCCAGCAGCTCTGGGGGCTCCTACGAGCAGTACTTC
TRBV9	NA	NA	TRBJ2-2	CASSVGGSGELFF	TGTGCCAGCAGCGTCGGAGGGTCCGGGGAGCTGTTTTTT
TRBV19	NA	NA	TRBJ1-5	CASSIETDQPQHF	TGTGCCAGTAGTATAGAGACCGATCAGCCCCAGCATTTT
TRBV2	NA	NA	TRBJ2-7	CASSTETYEQYF	TGTGCCAGCAGTACCGAAACCTACGAGCAGTACTTC
TRBV9	NA	NA	TRBJ2-7	CASSVSQGWHEQYF	TGTGCCAGCAGCGTAAGTCAGGGGTGGCACGAGCAGTACTTC
TRBV7-9	TRBD1	NA	TRBJ2-3	CASSSTGATDTQYF	TGTGCCAGCAGCTCTACAGGGGCCACAGATACGCAGTATTTT
TRBV12-3/TRBV12-4	NA	NA	TRBJ1-5	CASSPATRQPQHF	TGTGCCAGCAGTCCCGCCACACGTCAGCCCCAGCATTTT
TRBV7-6	NA	NA	TRBJ1-4	CASSLFVGDEKLFF	TGTGCCAGCAGCTTATTCGTGGGAGATGAAAAACTGTTTTTT
TRBV6-5	NA	NA	TRBJ1-6	CASSYSTGTYNSPLHF	TGTGCCAGCAGTTACTCGACCGGGACATATAATTCACCCCTCCACTTT
TRBV6-6	NA	NA	TRBJ1-1	CASSYQGNMNTEAFF	TGTGCCAGCAGTTACCAGGGGAACATGAACACTGAAGCTTTCTTT
TRBV19	NA	NA	TRBJ2-4	CASSIDPGQSSGKNIQYF	TGTGCCAGTAGTATAGATCCCGGACAGTCTAGTGGGAAAAACATTCAGTACTTC
TRBV28	NA	once	TRBJ2-5	CASSLRSGWGTTQYF	TGTGCCAGCAGTTTAAGGTCAGGCTGGGGTACGACCCAGTACTTC
TRBV9	NA	NA	TRBJ2-3	CASGSAETSTDTQYF	TGTGCCAGCGGGTCGGCAGAAACTAGCACAGATACGCAGTATTTT
TRBV5-1	TRBD1	few	TRBJ2-7	CASSIEPGQTLAEQYF	TGCGCCAGCAGCATAGAGCCGGGACAGACCCTTGCCGAGCAGTACTTC
TRBV6-1	NA	NA	TRBJ1-1	CASSELPQGYTEAFF	TGTGCCAGCAGTGAGCTACCCCAGGGGTACACTGAAGCTTTCTTT
TRBV19	NA	NA	TRBJ2-1	CASRPPGYGNEQFF	TGTGCCAGTAGACCCCCCGGGTACGGCAATGAGCAGTTCTTC
TRBV19	NA	NA	TRBJ1-1	CASSIDREARNTEAFF	TGTGCCAGTAGTATAGATCGAGAAGCACGAAACACTGAAGCTTTCTTT
TRBV30	NA	few	TRBJ1-3	CAWKPLAGGNTIYF	TGTGCCTGGAAGCCCCTAGCAGGGGGAAACACCATATATTTT
TRBV7-9	NA	NA	TRBJ1-1	CASSLTGMWDTEAFF	TGTGCCAGCAGCTTAACAGGGATGTGGGACACTGAAGCTTTCTTT
TRBV19	NA	once	TRBJ1-3	CASSIFTVSGNTIYF	TGTGCCAGTAGTATATTTACGGTCTCTGGAAACACCATATATTTT
TRBV23-1	TRBD1	NA	TRBJ1-2	CASAGYRGRCGYGYTF	TGCGCCAGCGCCGGGTACAGGGGCCGATGTGGCTATGGCTACACCTTC